This record concerns one TCR beta chain sequence. Antigen unknown. Generated by immunoSEQ multiplex PCR, the TCRdb table keeps only in-frame clones and is missing some. The sample lists approximately 70,000 clones, about 94% occurring once. The data were obtained in a study of PD-1 blockade in classical Hodgkin lymphoma. Broader study findings: The causes of the repertoire differences, possibly disease activity or prior therapy, remain undefined. A reduction in baseline TCR diversity was reportedly seen in newly diagnosed patients relative to healthy donors.

CDR1 and CDR2 from the germline V gene are SGHTS and YDEGEE. Deletions cut 0 bases from V and 2 bases from J, with 11 bases between. The length of the CDR3 is 15 residues. The time point: newly diagnosed, previously untreated cHL patient sample. Peripheral samples used as comparators were newly diagnosed, untreated classical Hodgkin lymphoma PBMCs. The chain carries TRBV5-8 and TRBJ2-5, with D perhaps TRBD1 (6 bases). Sequencing was done on a sample of peripheral blood mononuclear cells (PBMCs). This sequence was found in a human donor with classical Hodgkin lymphoma. In nucleotides, the CDR3 is TGTGCCAGCAGCTTGGGGTCGAGGGGGCAAGAGACCCAGTACTTC. Amino acid sequence: CASSLGSRGQETQYF.